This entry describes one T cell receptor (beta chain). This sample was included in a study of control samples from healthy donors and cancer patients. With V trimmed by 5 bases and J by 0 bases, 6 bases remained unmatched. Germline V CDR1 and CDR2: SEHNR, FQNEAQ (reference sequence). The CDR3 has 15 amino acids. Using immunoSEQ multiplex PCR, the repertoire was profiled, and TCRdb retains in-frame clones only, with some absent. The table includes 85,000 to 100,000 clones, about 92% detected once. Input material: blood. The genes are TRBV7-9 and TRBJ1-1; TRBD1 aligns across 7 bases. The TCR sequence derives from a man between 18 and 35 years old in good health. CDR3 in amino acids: CASSIEGTVNTEAFF. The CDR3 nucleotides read TGTGCCAGCAGCATAGAAGGGACAGTGAACACTGAAGCTTTCTTT.